One T cell receptor beta chain is described in this entry. What it recognizes is unknown. Other DNA sequences within the sample encode an identical CDR3. The entry originates in a study of shared clonotypes between healthy human individuals. Study-level points and caveats: Investigators collected only blood, and repertoires in tissues likely differ.

Trimming pared 6 bases from V and 0 bases from J, leaving 3 bases between. CDR3 size: 13 residues. Per germline, CDR1 LNHDA and CDR2 SQIVND (reference sequence). As processed by the authors: Quality scores were absent from the junction-only immunoSEQ sequences, so filtering differed. Sequencing used immunoSEQ multiplex PCR; TCRdb keeps in-frame clones, though not all of them. From that table come the V and J calls and clone size; the DNA was used to work out D and trimming. In the table there are about half a million clones, about 72% of which are singletons. This sequence joins TRBV19 and TRBJ2-6; D gene ambiguous. The clonotype originates from a woman aged 40 to 50 in good health. Some clones in this sample may be carry-over from other donors' samples. Sequencing input: PBMCs. The CDR3 sequence: CASRVSGANVLTF. Written as DNA, the CDR3 is TGTGCCAGTAGGGTCTCTGGGGCCAACGTCCTGACTTTC.